The TCR beta chain under discussion was sequenced for a study of CD8+CD57+ T cells in acquired aplastic anemia. Genomic DNA, the template, was used for profiling of the TCR beta VDJ and CDR3. TCRdb fed the reads into MiXCR, producing one record per CDR3 protein. The sample lists about 180,000 distinct CDR3 sequences; roughly half were seen once. This CDR3 is built from 11 residues. The V end was cut by 7 bases, the J end by 4 bases, with 7 bases between. Germline CDR1 is SNHLY and CDR2 is FYNNEI. The sequence came from a human donor in good health. Input material: sorted CD4+, CD8+, or CD8+CD57+ T cells (not recorded which) from PBMCs. The chain has TRBV2 and TRBJ1-2, with a possible D match to TRBD1 (5 bases). In DNA, the CDR3 is TGTGCCAGCATGGGGGGCTATGGCTACACCTTC. Protein sequence: CASMGGYGYTF.